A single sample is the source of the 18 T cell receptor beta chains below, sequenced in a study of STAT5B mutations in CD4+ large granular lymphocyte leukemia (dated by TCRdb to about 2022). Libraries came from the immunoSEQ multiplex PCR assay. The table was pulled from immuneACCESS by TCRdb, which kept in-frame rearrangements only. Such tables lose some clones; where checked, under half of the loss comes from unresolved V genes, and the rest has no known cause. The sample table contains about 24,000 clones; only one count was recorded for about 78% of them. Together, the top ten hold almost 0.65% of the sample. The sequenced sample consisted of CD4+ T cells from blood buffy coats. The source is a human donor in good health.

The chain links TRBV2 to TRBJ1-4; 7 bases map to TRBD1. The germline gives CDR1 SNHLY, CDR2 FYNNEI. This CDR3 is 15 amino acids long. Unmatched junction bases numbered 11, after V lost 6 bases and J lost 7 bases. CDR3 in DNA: TGTGCCAGCAGCGGCAACAGGGGTTTCGGTGAAAAACTGTTTTTT. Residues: CASSGNRGFGEKLFF.

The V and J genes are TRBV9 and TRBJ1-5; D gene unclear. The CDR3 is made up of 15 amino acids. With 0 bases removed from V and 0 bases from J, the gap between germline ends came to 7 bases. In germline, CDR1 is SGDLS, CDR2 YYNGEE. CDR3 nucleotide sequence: TGTGCCAGCAGCGTAGGGGGTTATAGCAATCAGCCCCAGCATTTT. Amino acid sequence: CASSVGGYSNQPQHF. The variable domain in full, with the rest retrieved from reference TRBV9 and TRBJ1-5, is DSGVTQTPKHLITATGQRVTLRCSPRSGDLSVYWYQQSLDQGLQFLIQYYNGEERAKGNILERFSAQQFPDLHSELNLSSLELGDSALYFCASSVGGYSNQPQHFGDGTRLSIL.

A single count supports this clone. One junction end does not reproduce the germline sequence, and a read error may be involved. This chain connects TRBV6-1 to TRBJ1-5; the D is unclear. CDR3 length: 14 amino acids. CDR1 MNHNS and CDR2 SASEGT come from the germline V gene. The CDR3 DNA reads TGTGCCAGCACTGAAGGCATTGGCAATCAGCCCCAGCATTTT. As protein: CASTEGIGNQPQHF.

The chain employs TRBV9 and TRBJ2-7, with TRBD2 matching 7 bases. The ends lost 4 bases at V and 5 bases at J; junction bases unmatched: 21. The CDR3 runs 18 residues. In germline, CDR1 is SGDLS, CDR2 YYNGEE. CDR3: CASSSLKGGLDIYHEQYF. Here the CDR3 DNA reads TGTGCCAGCAGCTCACTAAAGGGAGGGCTAGACATCTACCACGAGCAGTACTTC.

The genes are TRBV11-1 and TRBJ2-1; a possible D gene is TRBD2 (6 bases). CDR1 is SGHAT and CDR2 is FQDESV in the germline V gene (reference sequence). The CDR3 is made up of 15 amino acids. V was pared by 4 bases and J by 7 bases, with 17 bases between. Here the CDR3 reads CASSSAGRGRNEQFF. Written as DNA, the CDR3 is TGTGCCAGCAGCTCCGCCGGGCGAGGGAGGAATGAGCAGTTCTTC.

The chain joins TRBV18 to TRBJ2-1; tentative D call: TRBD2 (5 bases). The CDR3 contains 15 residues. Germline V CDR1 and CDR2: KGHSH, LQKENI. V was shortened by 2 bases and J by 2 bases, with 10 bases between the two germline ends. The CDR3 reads CASSPSVLAYNEQFF. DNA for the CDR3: TGTGCCAGCTCACCATCGGTACTAGCCTACAATGAGCAGTTCTTC.

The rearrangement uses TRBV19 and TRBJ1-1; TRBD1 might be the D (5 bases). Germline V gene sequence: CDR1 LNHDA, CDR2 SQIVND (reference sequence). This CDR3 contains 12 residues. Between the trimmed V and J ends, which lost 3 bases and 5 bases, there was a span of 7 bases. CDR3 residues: CASSIRATEAFF. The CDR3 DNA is TGTGCCAGTAGTATCAGGGCGACTGAAGCTTTCTTT.

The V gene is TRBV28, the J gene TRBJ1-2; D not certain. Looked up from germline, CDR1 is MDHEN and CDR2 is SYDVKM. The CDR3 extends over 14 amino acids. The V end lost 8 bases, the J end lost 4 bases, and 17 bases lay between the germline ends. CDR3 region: CASLGRPSTYGYTF. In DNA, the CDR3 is TGTGCCAGCCTTGGGAGGCCCTCTACCTATGGCTACACCTTC.

CDR3 nucleotides: TGTGCCAGCAGTTTATTTAGACGGCGTGGGGCTAATCAGCCCCAGCATTTT. Its protein product is CASSLFRRRGANQPQHF. This chain joins TRBV28 and TRBJ1-5; D might be TRBD1 (5 bases). The CDR3 runs to 17 residues. Per germline, CDR1 MDHEN and CDR2 SYDVKM. The V end lost 1 base, the J end lost 4 bases, and 17 bases lay between the germline ends. The full variable domain, rest sourced from reference TRBV28 and TRBJ1-5, is DVKVTQSSRYLVKRTGEKVFLECVQDMDHENMFWYRQDPGLGLRLIYFSYDVKMKEKGDIPEGYSVSREKKERFSLILESASTNQTSMYLCASSLFRRRGANQPQHFGDGTRLSIL.

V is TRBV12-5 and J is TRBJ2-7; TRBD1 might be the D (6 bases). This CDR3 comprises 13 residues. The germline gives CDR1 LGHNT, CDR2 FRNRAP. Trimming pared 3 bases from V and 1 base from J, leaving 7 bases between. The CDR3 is CASGFTGSYEQYF. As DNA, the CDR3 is TGTGCTAGTGGTTTCACAGGGTCCTACGAGCAGTACTTC.

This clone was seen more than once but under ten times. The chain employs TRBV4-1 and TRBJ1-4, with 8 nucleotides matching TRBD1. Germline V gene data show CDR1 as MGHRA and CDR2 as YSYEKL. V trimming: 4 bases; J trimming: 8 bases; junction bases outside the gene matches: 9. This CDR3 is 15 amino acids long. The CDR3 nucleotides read TGCGCCAGCAGCCGAGACAGGGGTTCTTTCGAAAAACTGTTTTTT. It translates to CASSRDRGSFEKLFF.

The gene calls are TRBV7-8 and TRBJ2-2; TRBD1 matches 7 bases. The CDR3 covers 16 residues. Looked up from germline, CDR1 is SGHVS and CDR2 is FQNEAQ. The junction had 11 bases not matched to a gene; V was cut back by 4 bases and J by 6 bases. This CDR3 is CASSSTQGIGPGELFF. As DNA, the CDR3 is TGTGCCAGCAGCTCGACACAGGGGATAGGGCCCGGGGAGCTGTTTTTT. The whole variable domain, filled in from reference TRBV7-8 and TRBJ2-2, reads GAGVSQSPRYKVAKRGQDVALRCDPISGHVSLFWYQQALGQGPEFLTYFQNEAQLDKSGLPSDRFFAERPEGSVSTLKIQRTQQEDSAVYLCASSSTQGIGPGELFFGEGSRLTVL.

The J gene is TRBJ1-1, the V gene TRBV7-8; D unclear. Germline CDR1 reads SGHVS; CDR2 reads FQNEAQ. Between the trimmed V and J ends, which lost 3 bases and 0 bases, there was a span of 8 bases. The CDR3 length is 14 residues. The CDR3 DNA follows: TGTGCCAGCAGCTTTCGGGTGTTGAACACTGAAGCTTTCTTT. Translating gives CASSFRVLNTEAFF.

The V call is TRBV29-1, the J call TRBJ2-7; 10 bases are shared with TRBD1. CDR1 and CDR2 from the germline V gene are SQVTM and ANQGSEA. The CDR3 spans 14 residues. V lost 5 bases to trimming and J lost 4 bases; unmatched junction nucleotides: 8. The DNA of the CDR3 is TGCAGCGTTATACCGGGACAGGGGACTTACGAGCAGTACTTC. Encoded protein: CSVIPGQGTYEQYF.

CDR3 nucleotide sequence: TGTGCCAGCTCACCAATGCGGGTAAGGGACACTGAAGCTTTCTTT. The encoded protein is CASSPMRVRDTEAFF. The J gene is TRBJ1-1, the V gene TRBV18; D gene unclear. V was clipped by 2 bases and J by 3 bases, with 13 bases between them. This CDR3 region has 15 residues. Germline V gene sequence: CDR1 KGHSH, CDR2 LQKENI. The whole variable domain, filled in from reference TRBV18 and TRBJ1-1, reads NAGVMQNPRHLVRRRGQEARLRCSPMKGHSHVYWYRQLPEEGLKFMVYLQKENIIDESGMPKERFSAEFPKEGPSILRIQQVVRGDSAAYFCASSPMRVRDTEAFFGQGTRLTVV.

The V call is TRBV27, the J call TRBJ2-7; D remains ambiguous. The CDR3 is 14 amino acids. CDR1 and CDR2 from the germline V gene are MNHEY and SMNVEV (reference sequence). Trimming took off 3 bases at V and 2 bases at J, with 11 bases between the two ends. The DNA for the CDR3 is TGTGCCAGCAGTTTGAGACGGGCCGCCTACGAGCAGTACTTC. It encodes CASSLRRAAYEQYF.

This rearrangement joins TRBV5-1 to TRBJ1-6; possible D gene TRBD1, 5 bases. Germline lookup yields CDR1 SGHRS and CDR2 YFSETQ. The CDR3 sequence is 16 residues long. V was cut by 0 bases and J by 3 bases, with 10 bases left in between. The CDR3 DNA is TGCGCCAGCAGCTTGGATGGGGGTTACTATAATTCACCCCTCCACTTT. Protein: CASSLDGGYYNSPLHF.

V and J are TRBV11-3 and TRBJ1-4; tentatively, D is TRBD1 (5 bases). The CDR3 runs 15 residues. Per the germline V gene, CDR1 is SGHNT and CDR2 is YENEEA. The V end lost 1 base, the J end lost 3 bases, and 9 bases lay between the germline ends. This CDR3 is CASSLGGKANEKLFF. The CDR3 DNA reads TGTGCCAGCAGCTTAGGGGGGAAGGCTAATGAAAAACTGTTTTTT. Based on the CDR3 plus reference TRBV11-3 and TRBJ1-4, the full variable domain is EAGVVQSPRYKIIEKKQPVAFWCNPISGHNTLYWYLQNLGQGPELLIRYENEEAVDDSQLPKDRFSAERLKGVDSTLKIQPAELGDSAVYLCASSLGGKANEKLFFGSGTQLSVL.